The present T cell receptor beta chain was sequenced within a study of cytomegalovirus exposure and HLA in healthy donors. Study-wide results and caveats: Cytomegalovirus association was assigned to over 150 TCR beta chains. Most CMV-associated TCR beta chains appeared HLA-restricted in a later analysis. Per a prior analysis, the majority of TCR beta V segments were productive roughly 87% or roughly 30% of the time.

Details on this clone: Its antigen remains unidentified.

Germline values: CDR1 WNHNN, CDR2 SYGVQD (reference sequence). V was pared by 3 bases and J by 2 bases, with 11 bases between. This CDR3 comprises 14 residues. Primers for the PCR totalled 60 Vbeta and 13 Jbeta. Using immunoSEQ multiplex PCR, the repertoire was profiled, and TCRdb retains in-frame clones only, with some absent. The data contain more than 75,000 clones, 74% of them singletons. The sequencing sample was made of PBMCs. V gene TRBV10-1 combines with J gene TRBJ2-7; no definite D call. This TCR derives from a woman in her forties or fifties in good health and CMV-seropositive. The CDR3 DNA sequence: TGCGCCAGCAGTGAAGCGAACAAGCCCTACGAGCAGTACTTC. Its translation: CASSEANKPYEQYF.